These T cell receptor beta chains were read from a single sample in a study of blood T cell repertoires in COVID-19. The assay was immunoSEQ multiplex PCR, and TCRdb's table has in-frame clones only and misses some. This table holds a few hundred thousand clones, approximately 91% found once. Sequenced material: PBMCs or T cells enriched from blood (not recorded which). The source is a woman in her thirties or forties who had recovered from COVID-19. CDR3s include the opening cysteine and the closing phenylalanine or tryptophan. D genes are given only for firm matches. Clone size, where shown, is once, few, many, or a class for clones that have expanded.

cdr3_length	v_call	j_call	clone_size	d_call	cdr3_nt	cdr3_aa
12	TRBV29-1	TRBJ2-7	.	TRBD1	TGCAGCGTTGATGACAGGGGGAACGAGCAGTACTTC	CSVDDRGNEQYF
14	TRBV7-3	TRBJ2-3	.	.	TGTGCCAGCAGCTTAGGGGGGTCGGCAGATACGCAGTATTTT	CASSLGGSADTQYF
16	TRBV18	TRBJ2-2	.	.	TGTGCCAGCTCAGTAACAGGGAAACGAGAAGCCGGGGAGCTGTTTTTT	CASSVTGKREAGELFF
15	TRBV4-3	TRBJ2-2	.	.	TGCGCCAGCAGCCAAGTGGCTGCCTACACCGGGGAGCTGTTTTTT	CASSQVAAYTGELFF
13	TRBV10-3	TRBJ1-2	.	.	TGTGCCATCAGTGATGACAGGACCTATGGCTACACCTTC	CAISDDRTYGYTF
16	TRBV18	TRBJ2-6	.	TRBD2	TGTGCCAGCTCACCAATCGCGGGGGTTTCTGCCAACGTCCTGACTTTC	CASSPIAGVSANVLTF
14	TRBV5-1	TRBJ1-6	.	TRBD1	TGCGCCAGCAGCCGAGGGACAGTAGATTCACCCCTCCACTTT	CASSRGTVDSPLHF
14	TRBV9	TRBJ2-1	.	TRBD1	TGTGCCAGCAGTCCCAGGGGGACCTACAATGAGCAGTTCTTC	CASSPRGTYNEQFF
13	TRBV6-6	TRBJ1-1	.	TRBD1	TGTGCCAGCAGTTGGGACAGGGGTTCTGAAGCTTTCTTT	CASSWDRGSEAFF
16	TRBV15	TRBJ1-5	.	.	TGTGCCACCAGCAGAGGGCAGGGTTTGAGCAATCAGCCCCAGCATTTT	CATSRGQGLSNQPQHF
14	TRBV7-2	TRBJ2-7	.	TRBD2	TGTGCCAGCAGCACGAGCGGGGGGAACTACGAGCAGTACTTC	CASSTSGGNYEQYF
18	TRBV4-1	TRBJ1-5	.	.	TGCGCCAGCAGCCAAGAAAGCACAGGAGACCTTAACAATCAGCCCCAGCATTTT	CASSQESTGDLNNQPQHF
14	TRBV5-4	TRBJ1-2	few	.	TGTGCCAGCAGCTTGGACAGGAAGGGCTATGGCTACACCTTC	CASSLDRKGYGYTF
16	TRBV11-1	TRBJ1-1	.	TRBD1	TGTGCCAGCAGCTTACGTAGACAGGGGTCGAGAACTGAAGCTTTCTTT	CASSLRRQGSRTEAFF
17	TRBV7-9	TRBJ2-3	.	.	TGTGCCAGCAGCTCCCCATCCAAAACACCTTATACAGATACGCAGTATTTT	CASSSPSKTPYTDTQYF